The subject of this entry is one T cell receptor beta chain. The sample is drawn from a study of blood T cell repertoires in COVID-19. Study information: The origin of the acute and convalescent COVID-19 samples was the United States, Italy and Spain.

V was clipped by 3 bases and J by 3 bases, with 12 bases between them. This CDR3 is 15 amino acids long. Germline V gene lookup returns CDR1 MDHEN and CDR2 SYDVKM. The protocol was immunoSEQ multiplex PCR, while the TCRdb copy is restricted to in-frame clones and leaves out a portion. The sample lists 350,000 to 400,000 clones, just under 90% seen once, with about 1.7% in the top ten. Donors of Cohort 3 who recovered were those that had two negative PCRs, clearance, or symptom resolution. Sequences were obtained from PBMCs or T cells enriched from blood (not recorded which). The chain joins TRBV28 to TRBJ1-5; weak D call: TRBD1 (6 bases). This receptor was obtained from a woman under 40 who had recovered from COVID-19. In nucleotides, the CDR3 is TGTGCCAGCAGTTTCTTGGACAGTTACAATCAGCCCCAGCATTTT. It is translated as CASSFLDSYNQPQHF.